The 21 T cell receptor beta chains listed next were all sequenced from one sample in a study of response to subunit inactivated influenza vaccine (dated by TCRdb to 2016 to 2019). Preparation of the library involved RT-PCR. TCRdb records Illumina HiSeq 2500 as the sequencer. The public reads were quality trimmed at Q25 with fastp and then assembled into clones with MiXCR by TCRdb, keeping productive beta chains. Rows with one shared CDR3 protein collapse into an entry with the most common genes and DNA. This sample holds about 780,000 distinct CDR3 sequences; under 20% were observed only once. Together, the top ten hold 9.5% to 13% of the sample. The specimen comprised PBMCs from blood, sampled about 5 days after vaccination. The receptor source for this set is a man aged 45 to 65 who received an inactivated influenza vaccine. Donor details come from another sample of the same person, matched by shared clones.

V usage is TRBV7-2 and J usage is TRBJ2-5; D unresolved. The V gene lost 3 bases and the J gene lost 3 bases, with 5 bases spanning the gap. There are 12 residues in the CDR3. The V gene's germline CDR1 is SGHTA and CDR2 FQGNSA. In DNA form, the CDR3 reads TGTGCCAGCAGCTTTTGGGAAGAGACCCAGTACTTC. It is translated as CASSFWEETQYF.

This chain uses TRBV6-1 with TRBJ2-2; 10 positions agree with TRBD1. V shed 5 bases, J shed 2 bases, and the junction held 8 bases outside the gene matches. The CDR3 is 17 residues long. Germline-derived CDR1 and CDR2 are MNHNS and SASEGT. The CDR3 DNA reads TGTGCCAGCAGTCAGCGACAGGGGGCAGTAAACACCGGGGAGCTGTTTTTT. Its translation is CASSQRQGAVNTGELFF.

This clonotype was recorded a few times. The chain joins TRBV6-6 to TRBJ2-7; D remains ambiguous. The CDR3 contains 10 residues. Trimming removed 8 bases from V and 6 bases from J, with 8 bases in between. Germline V gene sequence: CDR1 MNHNY, CDR2 SVGAGI (reference sequence). This chain's CDR3 is CASGDGEQYF. The CDR3, as DNA: TGTGCCAGCGGGGATGGCGAGCAGTACTTC.

This clonotype has only a few counts. The rearrangement links TRBV15 to TRBJ2-7; the D gene is possibly TRBD2 (5 bases). From germline, CDR1 is LNHNV and CDR2 YYDKDF (reference sequence). The CDR3 extends over 14 amino acids. The V end was cut by 0 bases, the J end by 4 bases, with 10 bases between. The CDR3 sequence is CATSRDYREYEQYF. CDR3 sequence (DNA): TGTGCCACCAGCAGAGATTATCGGGAATACGAGCAGTACTTC.

The chain links TRBV6-1 to TRBJ2-5, with TRBD2 matching 15 bases. The CDR3 has 17 residues. V was pared by 4 bases and J by 1 base, with 4 bases of the junction left unmatched. Germline assignment: CDR1 MNHNS and CDR2 SASEGT. CDR3 region: CASSGGLAGGPQETQYF. The CDR3 region has the DNA TGTGCCAGCAGTGGAGGACTAGCGGGAGGGCCCCAAGAGACCCAGTACTTC.

The chain uses TRBV20-1 and TRBJ2-1, with D hard to call. This CDR3 spans 14 amino acids. V was cut by 4 bases and J by 0 bases, with 10 bases left in between. Germline V gives CDR1 DFQATT, CDR2 SNEGSKA (reference sequence). CDR3 sequence: CSATAESSYNEQFF. The CDR3 DNA sequence: TGCAGTGCTACCGCGGAGAGCTCCTACAATGAGCAGTTCTTC.

V is TRBV6-1 and J is TRBJ2-3; D is unclear. The CDR3 spans 15 residues. The V gene's germline CDR1 is MNHNS and CDR2 SASEGT. V was trimmed by 1 base and J by 2 bases, leaving 10 bases between them. The CDR3 sequence: CASSEGATLTDTQYF. The CDR3 DNA follows: TGTGCCAGCAGTGAAGGAGCGACGCTCACAGATACGCAGTATTTT.

This clonotype was seen repeatedly, ten times or more. CDR3 sequence: CASSQETVTYEQYF. The CDR3 coding sequence is TGCGCCAGCAGCCAAGAAACAGTCACCTACGAGCAGTACTTC. The chain couples TRBV4-3 to TRBJ2-7; D gene uncertain. The CDR3 totals 14 residues. The ends were cut back, 0 bases at V and 2 bases at J, with 8 bases in the middle. CDR1 LGHNA and CDR2 YSLEER come from the germline V gene.

The chain employs TRBV24-1 and TRBJ2-1, with 8 bases lining up with TRBD1. J gave up 2 bases and V 5 bases, and 4 bases lay outside the gene matches. Per germline, CDR1 KGHDR and CDR2 SFDVKD. The CDR3 sequence is 15 residues long. The CDR3 DNA reads as TGTGCCACCAGTGCTGGACAGGGTGCCTACAATGAGCAGTTCTTC. Protein: CATSAGQGAYNEQFF.

V is TRBV5-1 and J is TRBJ2-7; D not certain. Deletions cut 0 bases from V and 7 bases from J, with 17 bases between. Germline CDR1 SGHRS, CDR2 YFSETQ. This CDR3 has 15 residues. The CDR3: CASSLDSARLREQYF. CDR3 nucleotides: TGCGCCAGCAGCTTGGACAGCGCCCGCTTAAGGGAGCAGTACTTC.

This clonotype was observed a few times. The chain links TRBV12-3 or TRBV12-4 to TRBJ2-5, with D tentatively TRBD1 (5 bases). The CDR3 runs 12 residues. Trimming cost V 11 bases and J 4 bases, with 14 bases left between them. The CDR3 sequence: CACQGAGETQYF. DNA of the CDR3: TGTGCCTGCCAAGGGGCCGGAGAGACCCAGTACTTC.

The sample holds many counts of this clonotype. The rearrangement links TRBV12-3 or TRBV12-4 to TRBJ2-1; 11 positions agree with TRBD2. CDR3 size: 16 residues. V gave up 1 base and J gave up 2 bases; unmatched junction bases: 1. CDR3 amino acids: CASSLGLAGTYNEQFF. CDR3 in DNA: TGTGCCAGCAGTTTAGGACTAGCGGGAACCTACAATGAGCAGTTCTTC.

The genes are TRBV6-2 or TRBV6-3 and TRBJ2-7; 9 bases are shared with TRBD1. Germline V gives CDR1 MNHEY, CDR2 SVGEGT. V shed 5 bases and J 3 bases; nucleotides not matched to a gene: 5. This CDR3 has 14 amino acids. CDR3 residues: CASSRQGGVYEQYF. CDR3 nucleotides: TGTGCCAGCAGTCGACAGGGGGGCGTCTACGAGCAGTACTTC.

This clonotype was seen at least ten times. The genes are TRBV6-5 and TRBJ2-7; TRBD2 is a possible D gene (6 bases). The CDR3 covers 14 residues. In germline, CDR1 is MNHEY, CDR2 SVGAGI. Trimming removed 0 bases at V and 8 bases at J, with 14 bases between. CDR3 residues: CASSYSSIREKQYF. CDR3 nucleotide sequence: TGTGCCAGCAGTTACTCGAGTATACGGGAGAAGCAGTACTTC.

This rearrangement joins TRBV5-1 to TRBJ2-5, with TRBD1 matching 7 bases. J was trimmed by 0 bases and V by 1 base; bases with no gene match: 6. Germline V CDR1 and CDR2: SGHRS, YFSETQ. The CDR3 sequence is 16 residues long. CDR3 protein: CASSLYRGVNQETQYF. CDR3 coding DNA: TGCGCCAGCAGCTTGTACAGGGGCGTTAACCAAGAGACCCAGTACTTC.

V and J are TRBV20-1 and TRBJ2-5; D is possibly TRBD1 (5 bases). V lost 6 bases and J lost 1, with 15 bases in between. CDR3 length equals 14 residues. Germline CDR1 reads DFQATT; CDR2 reads SNEGSKA (reference sequence). CDR3 sequence: CSARTPWGQETQYF. For the CDR3, the DNA is TGCAGTGCCCGGACACCGTGGGGCCAAGAGACCCAGTACTTC.

The V gene is TRBV12-3 or TRBV12-4, the J gene TRBJ2-7, with 8 bases lining up with TRBD1. The CDR3 totals 12 residues. With 6 bases clipped from V and 9 bases from J, the junction kept 7 bases outside the gene matches. CDR3 loop: CASSLGQGGQYF. The CDR3 region has the DNA TGTGCCAGCAGCCTCGGACAGGGAGGGCAGTACTTC.

This CDR3 is CASSLWQGGTGELFF. Here the CDR3 DNA reads TGCGCCAGCAGCTTGTGGCAGGGAGGGACCGGGGAGCTGTTTTTT. The chain joins TRBV5-1 to TRBJ2-2; TRBD2 aligns across 7 bases. V shed 1 base and J 5 bases; nucleotides not matched to a gene: 5. There are 15 residues in the CDR3. From germline, CDR1 is SGHRS and CDR2 YFSETQ.

The V gene is TRBV4-3, the J gene TRBJ2-3; D is perhaps TRBD1 or TRBD2 (5 bases each). The CDR3 sequence is 18 residues long. V shed 0 bases and J shed 2 bases, with 18 bases lying between them. Germline V gene data show CDR1 as LGHNA and CDR2 as YSLEER. The CDR3 is CASSQEIGSGQNTDTQYF. The CDR3 DNA reads TGCGCCAGCAGCCAAGAAATTGGGAGTGGACAAAACACAGATACGCAGTATTTT.

The chain has TRBV7-8 and TRBJ1-1; tentative D call: TRBD1 (5 bases). V was pared by 5 bases and J by 1 base, with 11 bases between. Germline lookup yields CDR1 SGHVS and CDR2 FQNEAQ. CDR3 length equals 14 residues. The CDR3: CASSRGNQNTEAFF. The CDR3, as DNA: TGTGCCAGCAGCAGGGGAAATCAGAACACTGAAGCTTTCTTT.

This clonotype was observed a few times. This chain links TRBV20-1 with TRBJ2-1, with 10 bases that match TRBD2. V dropped 8 bases and J dropped 4; count of bases not matched to a gene: 8. CDR3 length: 14 amino acids. CDR1 is DFQATT and CDR2 is SNEGSKA in the germline V gene (reference sequence). The CDR3 loop reads CSRRTSGLYNEQFF. Written as DNA, the CDR3 is TGCAGTAGGAGGACTAGCGGACTGTACAATGAGCAGTTCTTC.